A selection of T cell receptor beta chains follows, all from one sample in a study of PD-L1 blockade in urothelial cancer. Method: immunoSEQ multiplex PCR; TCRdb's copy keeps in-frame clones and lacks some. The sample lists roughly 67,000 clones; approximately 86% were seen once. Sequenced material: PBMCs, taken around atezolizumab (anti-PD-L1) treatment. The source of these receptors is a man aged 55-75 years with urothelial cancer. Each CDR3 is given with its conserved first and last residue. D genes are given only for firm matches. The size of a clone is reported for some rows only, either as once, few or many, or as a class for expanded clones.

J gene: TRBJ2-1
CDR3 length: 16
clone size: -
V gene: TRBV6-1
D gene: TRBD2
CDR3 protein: CASSEARLAGRGEQFF
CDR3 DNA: TGTGCCAGCAGTGAAGCGCGACTAGCGGGGCGTGGTGAGCAGTTCTTC

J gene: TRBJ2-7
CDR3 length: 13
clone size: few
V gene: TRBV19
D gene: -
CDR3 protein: CASSMTQLYEQYF
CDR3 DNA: TGTGCCAGTAGTATGACACAGCTCTACGAGCAGTACTTC

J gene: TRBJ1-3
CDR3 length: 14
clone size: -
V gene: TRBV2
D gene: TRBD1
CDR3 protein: CASDRAYSGNTIYF
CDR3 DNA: TGTGCCAGTGACAGGGCCTACTCTGGAAACACCATATATTTT

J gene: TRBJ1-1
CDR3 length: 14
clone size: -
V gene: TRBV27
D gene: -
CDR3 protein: CASSPLDSLQKGFF
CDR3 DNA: TGTGCCAGCAGTCCCCTAGACAGCCTACAGAAGGGGTTCTTT

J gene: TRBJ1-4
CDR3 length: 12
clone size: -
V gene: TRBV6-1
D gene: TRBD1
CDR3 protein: CASRTGYEKLFF
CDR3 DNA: TGTGCCAGCAGGACAGGGTATGAAAAACTGTTTTTT

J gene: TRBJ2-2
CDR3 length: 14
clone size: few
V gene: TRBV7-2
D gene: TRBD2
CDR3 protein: CASSFTGGPGELFF
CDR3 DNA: TGTGCCAGCAGCTTTACGGGGGGGCCCGGGGAGCTGTTTTTT

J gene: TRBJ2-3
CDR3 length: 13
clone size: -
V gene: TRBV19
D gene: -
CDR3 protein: CASSIDPEGTQYF
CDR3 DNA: TGTGCCAGTAGTATAGACCCCGAGGGTACGCAGTATTTT

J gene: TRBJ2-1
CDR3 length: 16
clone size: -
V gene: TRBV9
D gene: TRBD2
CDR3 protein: CASSSRLAGGYNEQFF
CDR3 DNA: TGTGCCAGCAGCTCCCGACTAGCGGGGGGTTACAATGAGCAGTTCTTC

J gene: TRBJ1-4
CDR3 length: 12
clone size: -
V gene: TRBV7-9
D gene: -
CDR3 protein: CASSADSAKLFF
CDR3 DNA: TGTGCCAGCAGCGCCGACAGTGCGAAACTGTTTTTT

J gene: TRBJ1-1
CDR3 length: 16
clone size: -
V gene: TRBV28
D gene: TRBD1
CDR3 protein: CASSSTHDRAGSEAFF
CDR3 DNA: TGTGCCAGCAGTTCGACCCATGACAGGGCAGGCTCTGAAGCTTTCTTT

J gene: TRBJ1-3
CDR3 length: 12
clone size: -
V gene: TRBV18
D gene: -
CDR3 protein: CASSPGGNTIYF
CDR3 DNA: TGTGCCAGCTCTCCCGGGGGAAACACCATATATTTT

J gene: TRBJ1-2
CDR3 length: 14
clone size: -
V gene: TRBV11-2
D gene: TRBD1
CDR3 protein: CASSLGQGADGYTF
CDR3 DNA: TGTGCCAGCAGCTTAGGACAGGGGGCGGATGGCTACACCTTC

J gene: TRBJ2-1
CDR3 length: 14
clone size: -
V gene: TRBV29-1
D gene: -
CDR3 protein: CSVISRVSYNEQFF
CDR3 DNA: TGCAGCGTTATTTCCAGGGTATCGTACAATGAGCAGTTCTTC

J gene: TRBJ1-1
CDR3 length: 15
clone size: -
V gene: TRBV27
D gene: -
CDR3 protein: CASRTGSLMNTEAFF
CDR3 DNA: TGTGCCAGCAGAACAGGGTCCTTGATGAACACTGAAGCTTTCTTT

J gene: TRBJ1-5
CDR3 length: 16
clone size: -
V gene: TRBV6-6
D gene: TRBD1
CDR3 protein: CASSYSGTGINQPQHF
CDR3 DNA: TGTGCCAGCAGTTACTCTGGGACAGGGATCAATCAGCCCCAGCATTTT

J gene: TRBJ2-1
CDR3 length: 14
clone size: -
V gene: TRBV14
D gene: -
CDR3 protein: CASSPRQAYNEQFF
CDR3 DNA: TGTGCCAGCAGCCCCCGACAAGCCTACAATGAGCAGTTCTTC

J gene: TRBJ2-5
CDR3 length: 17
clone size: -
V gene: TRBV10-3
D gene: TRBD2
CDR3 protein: CAISEGGLAGNRETQYF
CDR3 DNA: TGTGCCATCAGTGAAGGGGGACTAGCGGGGAATAGAGAGACCCAGTACTTC

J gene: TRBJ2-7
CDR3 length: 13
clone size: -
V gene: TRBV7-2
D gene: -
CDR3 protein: CASSRLTGNEQYF
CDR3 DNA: TGTGCCAGCAGTCGACTTACAGGGAACGAGCAGTACTTC

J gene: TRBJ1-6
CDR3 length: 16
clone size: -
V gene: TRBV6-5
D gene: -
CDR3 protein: CASSYSAARENSPLHF
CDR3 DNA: TGTGCCAGCAGTTACTCCGCGGCCCGCGAGAATTCACCCCTCCACTTT

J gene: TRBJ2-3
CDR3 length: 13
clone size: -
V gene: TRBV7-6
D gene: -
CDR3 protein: CASSRTGTDTQYF
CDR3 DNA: TGTGCCAGCAGCCGAACAGGTACAGATACGCAGTATTTT

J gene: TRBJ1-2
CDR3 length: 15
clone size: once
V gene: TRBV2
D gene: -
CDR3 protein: CASSPVGGSLNGYTF
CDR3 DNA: TGTGCCAGCAGTCCCGTGGGGGGGTCCTTAAATGGCTACACCTTC

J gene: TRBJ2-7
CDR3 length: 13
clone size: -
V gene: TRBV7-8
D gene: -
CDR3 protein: CASSLSPYYEQYF
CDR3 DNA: TGTGCCAGCAGCTTATCACCCTACTACGAGCAGTACTTC

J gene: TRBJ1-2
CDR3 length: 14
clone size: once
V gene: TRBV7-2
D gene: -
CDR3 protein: CASSLEGRGYGYTF
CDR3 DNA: TGTGCCAGCAGCTTGGAGGGGCGCGGCTATGGCTACACCTTC

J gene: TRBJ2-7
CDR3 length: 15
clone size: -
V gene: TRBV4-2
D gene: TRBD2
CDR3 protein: CASTEGGTRGSEQYF
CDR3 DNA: TGTGCCAGCACCGAAGGAGGGACTAGGGGTTCCGAGCAGTACTTC

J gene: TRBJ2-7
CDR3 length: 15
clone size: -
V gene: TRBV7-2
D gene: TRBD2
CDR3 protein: CASSQRLAGGSQQYF
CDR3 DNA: TGTGCCAGCAGCCAACGACTAGCGGGGGGGAGCCAGCAGTACTTC

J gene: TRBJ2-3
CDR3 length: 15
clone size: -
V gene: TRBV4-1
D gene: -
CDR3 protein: CASSQGSVSTDTQYF
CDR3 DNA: TGCGCCAGCAGCCAAGGTAGCGTTAGCACAGATACGCAGTATTTT

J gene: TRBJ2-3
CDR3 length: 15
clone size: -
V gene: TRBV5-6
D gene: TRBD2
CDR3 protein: CASTPQLAGLDTQYF
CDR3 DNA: TGTGCCAGCACCCCGCAGCTAGCGGGGTTAGATACGCAGTATTTT

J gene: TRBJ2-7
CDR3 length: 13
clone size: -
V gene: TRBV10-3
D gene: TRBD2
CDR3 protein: CAIKAAGTYEQYF
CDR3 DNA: TGTGCCATCAAGGCAGCGGGGACCTACGAGCAGTACTTC

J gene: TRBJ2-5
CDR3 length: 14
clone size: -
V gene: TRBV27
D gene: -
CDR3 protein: CASSGAGRLETQYF
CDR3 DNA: TGTGCCAGCAGTGGTGCGGGGAGGCTAGAGACCCAGTACTTC

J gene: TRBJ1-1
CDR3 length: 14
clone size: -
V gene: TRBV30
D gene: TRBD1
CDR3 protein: CAWVKDRADTEAFF
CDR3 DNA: TGTGCCTGGGTTAAGGACAGGGCGGACACTGAAGCTTTCTTT

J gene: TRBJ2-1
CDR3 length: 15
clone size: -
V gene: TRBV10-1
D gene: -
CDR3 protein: CASSDGSAGYNEQFF
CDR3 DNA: TGCGCCAGCAGTGACGGGAGCGCAGGATACAATGAGCAGTTCTTC

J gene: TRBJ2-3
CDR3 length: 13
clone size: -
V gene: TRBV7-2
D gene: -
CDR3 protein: CASSLASADTQYF
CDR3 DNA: TGTGCCAGCAGCTTAGCTAGCGCAGATACGCAGTATTTT

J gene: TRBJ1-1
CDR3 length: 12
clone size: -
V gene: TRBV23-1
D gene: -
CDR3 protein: CASRSERTEAFF
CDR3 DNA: TGCGCCAGCAGATCGGAGCGAACTGAAGCTTTCTTT

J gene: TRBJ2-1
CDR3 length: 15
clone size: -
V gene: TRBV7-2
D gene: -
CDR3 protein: CASSPLLVSYNEQFF
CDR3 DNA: TGTGCCAGCAGTCCACTTCTAGTCTCCTACAATGAGCAGTTCTTC

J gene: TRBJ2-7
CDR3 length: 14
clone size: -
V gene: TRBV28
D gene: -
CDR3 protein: CASSRSDTIGEQYF
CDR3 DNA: TGTGCCAGCAGTCGCTCGGACACAATTGGAGAGCAGTACTTC

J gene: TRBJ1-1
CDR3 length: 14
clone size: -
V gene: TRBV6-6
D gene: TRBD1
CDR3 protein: CASSYRGLSTEAFF
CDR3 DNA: TGTGCCAGCAGTTACAGGGGGCTCAGCACTGAAGCTTTCTTT

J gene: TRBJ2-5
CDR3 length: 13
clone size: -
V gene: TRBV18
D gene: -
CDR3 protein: CASSPGQKETQYF
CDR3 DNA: TGTGCCAGCTCACCCGGACAGAAAGAGACCCAGTACTTC

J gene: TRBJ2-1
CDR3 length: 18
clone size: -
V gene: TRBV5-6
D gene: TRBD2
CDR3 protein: CASSLNRGGPFYPNEQFF
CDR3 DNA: TGTGCCAGCAGCTTGAACCGGGGGGGCCCCTTCTACCCCAATGAGCAGTTCTTC

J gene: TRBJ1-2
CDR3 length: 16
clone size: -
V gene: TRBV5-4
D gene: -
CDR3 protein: CASSSGVRYLHYGYTF
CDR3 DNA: TGTGCCAGCAGCTCCGGGGTTAGATACCTGCACTATGGCTACACCTTC